The 32 T cell receptor beta chains listed next were all sequenced from one sample in a study of cytomegalovirus exposure and HLA in healthy donors. The study ran its PCR with 60 Vbeta and 13 Jbeta primers. Profiling relied on immunoSEQ multiplex PCR, and the TCRdb table lists in-frame clones only, not all of them. This sample has roughly 160,000 clones, with 75% to 80% found just once. The specimen was PBMCs. All receptors come from a man in his fifties in good health and CMV-seropositive.

The chain links TRBV4-1 to TRBJ1-2, with D possibly being TRBD1 (6 bases). The CDR3 loop spans 14 amino acids. Trimming cost V 6 bases and J 0 bases, with 11 bases left between them. Per germline, CDR1 MGHRA and CDR2 YSYEKL. CDR3 protein: CASSPGTSNYGYTF. CDR3 in DNA: TGCGCCAGCAGTCCCGGGACATCTAACTATGGCTACACCTTC.

This clone has just a few counts. The chain carries TRBV6-1 and TRBJ2-7; D is possibly TRBD1 (6 bases). Germline CDR1 is MNHNS and CDR2 is SASEGT. The V gene lost 5 bases and the J gene lost 4 bases, with 12 bases spanning the gap. This CDR3 has 13 amino acids. CDR3 sequence (DNA): TGTGCCAGCAGTTCGGGACATTTTTACGAGCAGTACGTC. Its translation is CASSSGHFYEQYV.

V usage is TRBV9 and J usage is TRBJ2-1, with 12 nucleotides matching TRBD2. CDR1 is SGDLS, CDR2 YYNGEE, per germline. This CDR3 has 16 amino acids. Germline trimming cut 0 bases from V and 9 bases from J; bases unmatched to any gene: 7. This CDR3 is CASSVVASGGAREQFF. The CDR3 DNA follows: TGTGCCAGCAGCGTAGTGGCTAGCGGGGGGGCCCGTGAGCAGTTCTTC.

The CDR3: CASSFKERNQPQHF. The CDR3 nucleotides are TGTGCCAGCAGCTTCAAGGAGCGCAATCAGCCCCAGCATTTT. This chain connects TRBV5-6 to TRBJ1-5; D call uncertain. This CDR3 is 14 amino acids long. Germline lookup yields CDR1 SGHDT and CDR2 YYEEEE. Trimming removed 2 bases from V and 2 bases from J, with 8 bases in between.

CDR3 DNA sequence: TGTGCCAGCAGTTTATGGACTCCAGGGGGCCGGACATCACCCCTCCACTTT. Encoded protein: CASSLWTPGGRTSPLHF. V usage is TRBV27 and J usage is TRBJ1-6; 8 nucleotides match TRBD1. The CDR3 has 17 residues. The V gene's germline CDR1 is MNHEY and CDR2 SMNVEV (reference sequence). With 1 base clipped from V and 10 bases from J, the junction kept 12 bases outside the gene matches.

V gene TRBV30 combines with J gene TRBJ2-7; 10 bases are a match to TRBD2. V dropped 4 bases and J dropped 3; count of bases not matched to a gene: 12. The CDR3 sequence is 16 residues long. Germline V gene sequence: CDR1 GTSNPN, CDR2 SVGIG (reference sequence). The CDR3 region is CAWKGAGGNICYEQYF. The CDR3 nucleotides read TGTGCCTGGAAAGGAGCGGGGGGGAATATTTGCTACGAGCAGTACTTC.

The V call is TRBV5-6, the J call TRBJ1-6, with no clear D. CDR3 length equals 15 residues. CDR1 is SGHDT, CDR2 YYEEEE, per germline. The V and J ends lost 6 bases and 2 bases respectively, with 12 bases between them. This CDR3 is CASTLGRAYNSPLHF. DNA for the CDR3: TGTGCCAGCACCCTAGGGCGGGCCTATAATTCACCCCTCCACTTT.

This clone occurred a few times. The V call is TRBV14, the J call TRBJ1-4; no clear D gene. V was clipped by 1 base and J by 3 bases, with 6 bases between them. The CDR3 length is 14 residues. Germline CDR1 is SGHDN and CDR2 is FVKESK. The DNA of the CDR3 is TGTGCCAGCAGCCAAGGAGGGTCTAATGAAAAACTGTTTTTT. Its translation is CASSQGGSNEKLFF.

The CDR3 here is CASSDATGGTDTQYF. The CDR3 nucleotides read TGTGCCAGCAGTGACGCGACAGGGGGCACAGATACGCAGTATTTT. The chain has TRBV27 and TRBJ2-3; the match to TRBD1 covers 8 bases. Germline V CDR1 and CDR2: MNHEY, SMNVEV (reference sequence). V shed 5 bases, J shed 1 base, and the junction held 5 bases outside the gene matches. The CDR3 is 15 residues long.

J is TRBJ2-3 and V is TRBV27; no clear D. V lost 6 bases to trimming and J lost 5 bases, with 12 bases between them. Germline-derived CDR1 and CDR2 are MNHEY and SMNVEV (reference sequence). The CDR3 is 13 amino acids. In DNA, the CDR3 is TGTGCCAGCAGCCTTGGCCGAGGAGATACGCAGTATTTT. Translated: CASSLGRGDTQYF.

In this sample, this clone turned up a few times. The genes are TRBV4-1 and TRBJ1-1; perhaps TRBD1 as D (5 bases). There are 15 residues in the CDR3. V dropped 4 bases and J dropped 2 bases, with 14 bases sitting between them. Per germline, CDR1 MGHRA and CDR2 YSYEKL. This CDR3 is CASSPRQILNTEAFF. CDR3 DNA: TGCGCCAGCAGCCCACGACAGATTCTTAACACTGAAGCTTTCTTT.

The CDR3 DNA follows: TGCGCCAGCAGCCAAGGGCAGGGGAGAGCGATGGGTGAAAAACTGTTTTTT. It translates to CASSQGQGRAMGEKLFF. The chain recombines TRBV4-1 with TRBJ1-4; D is possibly TRBD1 (6 bases). Trimming cost V 1 base and J 7 bases, with 19 bases left between them. The CDR3 consists of 17 residues. From germline, CDR1 is MGHRA and CDR2 YSYEKL.

This rearrangement joins TRBV5-4 to TRBJ2-6; 9 nucleotides align to TRBD2. Germline trimming cut 4 bases from V and 3 bases from J; bases unmatched to any gene: 8. The CDR3 contains 17 residues. The germline CDR1 and CDR2 sequences are SGHNT and YYREEE (reference sequence). The CDR3 nucleotides read TGTGCCAGCAGCCGGACTAGCGTCTTAATTGGGGCCAACGTCCTGACTTTC. Protein product: CASSRTSVLIGANVLTF.

The chain has TRBV7-9 and TRBJ1-6, with a weak D call TRBD1 (5 bases). This CDR3 region has 18 residues. The V and J ends lost 6 bases and 2 bases respectively, with 20 bases between them. Looked up from germline, CDR1 is SEHNR and CDR2 is FQNEAQ (reference sequence). CDR3 residues: CASSSPPQGSPYNSPLHF. CDR3 nucleotides: TGTGCCAGCAGTTCCCCTCCCCAGGGATCTCCCTATAATTCACCCCTCCACTTT.

The chain couples TRBV4-3 to TRBJ2-7; D may be TRBD1 (6 bases). Germline V lookup: CDR1 LGHNA, CDR2 YSLEER. CDR3 length: 17 amino acids. V was trimmed by 0 bases and J by 1 base, leaving 16 bases between them. This chain's CDR3 is CASSQDPQTGFSYEQYF. In DNA form, the CDR3 reads TGCGCCAGCAGCCAAGACCCACAGACAGGCTTTTCCTACGAGCAGTACTTC.

The V gene is TRBV5-4, the J gene TRBJ1-3; 7 nucleotides match TRBD1. The DNA end is more similar to TRBJ2-2, so the J call may be wrong. CDR1 and CDR2 (germline): SGHNT, YYREEE (reference sequence). The CDR3 extends over 15 amino acids. In nucleotides, the CDR3 is TGTGCCAGCAGTTCAAGACAGGGAAGGACCGGGGAGCTGTTTTTT. This gives the protein CASSSRQGRTGELFF.

V is TRBV15 and J is TRBJ1-1, with no clear D. V gave up 3 bases and J gave up 1 base, with 9 bases separating them. This CDR3 spans 14 amino acids. The V gene's germline CDR1 is LNHNV and CDR2 YYDKDF (reference sequence). As DNA, the CDR3 is TGTGCCACCAGCAGGAGGGATAGGAACACTGAAGCTTTCTTT. It translates to CATSRRDRNTEAFF.

The chain uses TRBV5-1 and TRBJ2-3, with TRBD1 as a possible D gene (6 bases). CDR3 length: 14 amino acids. V was shortened by 4 bases and J by 2 bases, with 11 bases between the two germline ends. CDR1 and CDR2 (germline): SGHRS, YFSETQ. CDR3 residues: CASSKWDTTDTQYF. The CDR3 bases are TGCGCCAGCAGCAAGTGGGACACCACAGATACGCAGTATTTT.

This clone came up a few times. V usage is TRBV4-3 and J usage is TRBJ2-7, with 7 positions matching TRBD1. Germline trimming cut 0 bases from V and 5 bases from J; bases unmatched to any gene: 7. The CDR3 length is 15 residues. CDR1 and CDR2 (germline): LGHNA, YSLEER. The CDR3 coding sequence is TGCGCCAGCAGCCAAGAGCACAGGGGCTATAACGAGCAGTACTTC. Its protein is CASSQEHRGYNEQYF.

V gene TRBV5-5 combines with J gene TRBJ1-4, with TRBD1 as a possible D gene (5 bases). Per germline, CDR1 SGHKS and CDR2 YYEKEE (reference sequence). The length of the CDR3 is 15 residues. Trimming stripped 4 bases from V and 4 bases from J, with 14 bases between. This chain's CDR3 is CASSVPMGGNEKLFF. CDR3 nucleotides: TGTGCCAGCAGCGTCCCTATGGGGGGTAATGAAAAACTGTTTTTT.

Only a few counts were recorded for this clone. V and J are TRBV6-1 and TRBJ1-6; D is unresolved. Germline values: CDR1 MNHNS, CDR2 SASEGT. V was shortened by 0 bases and J by 9 bases, with 12 bases between the two germline ends. The CDR3 has 15 residues. The CDR3: CASSEADGPGSPLHF. In nucleotides, the CDR3 is TGTGCCAGCAGTGAAGCTGATGGGCCCGGTTCACCCCTCCACTTT.

Only a few counts were recorded for this clone. The V and J genes are TRBV5-1 and TRBJ1-5; D perhaps matches TRBD1 (6 bases). CDR3 length equals 14 residues. Germline assignment: CDR1 SGHRS and CDR2 YFSETQ. The V end lost 1 base, the J end lost 4 bases, and 9 bases lay between the germline ends. In DNA form, the CDR3 reads TGCGCCAGCAGCTTGCAGGGGTTAAATCAGCCCCAGCATTTT. Its protein product is CASSLQGLNQPQHF.

The chain is built from TRBV5-5 and TRBJ2-7, with D uncertain. In germline, CDR1 is SGHKS, CDR2 YYEKEE (reference sequence). The CDR3 is made up of 14 amino acids. With 5 bases removed from V and 0 bases from J, the gap between germline ends came to 12 bases. This CDR3 reads CASSFEYSSYEQYV. The CDR3 DNA reads as TGTGCCAGCAGTTTCGAGTACAGCTCCTACGAGCAGTACGTC.

This clone was counted only a few times. The chain is built from TRBV19 and TRBJ1-6, with TRBD1 identical over 8 bases. Per germline, CDR1 LNHDA and CDR2 SQIVND (reference sequence). The CDR3 has 15 amino acids. Trimming at V came to 2 bases and at J to 8 bases, leaving 5 bases not matched to a gene. The CDR3 sequence: CASSIWTGKYSPLHF. The CDR3 nucleotides are TGTGCCAGTAGTATATGGACAGGGAAGTATTCACCCCTCCACTTT.

Only a few counts were recorded for this clone. V usage is TRBV9 and J usage is TRBJ1-4, with 7 bases identical to TRBD1. CDR1 and CDR2 from the germline V gene are SGDLS and YYNGEE. The CDR3 totals 16 residues. With V trimmed by 0 bases and J by 4 bases, 6 bases remained unmatched. CDR3: CASSVATTGINEKLFF. The CDR3 DNA follows: TGTGCCAGCAGCGTAGCTACGACAGGGATTAATGAAAAACTGTTTTTT.

This chain uses TRBV9 with TRBJ2-7; no reliable D call. This CDR3 has 15 residues. From germline, CDR1 is SGDLS and CDR2 YYNGEE. V lost 4 bases and J 4 bases, leaving 18 bases between the germline ends. The CDR3 reads CASSPSRGFLYEQYF. The CDR3, as DNA: TGTGCCAGCAGCCCCTCCAGAGGCTTTCTTTACGAGCAGTACTTC. Full variable domain (remainder filled in from reference TRBV9 and TRBJ2-7): DSGVTQTPKHLITATGQRVTLRCSPRSGDLSVYWYQQSLDQGLQFLIQYYNGEERAKGNILERFSAQQFPDLHSELNLSSLELGDSALYFCASSPSRGFLYEQYFGPGTRLTVT.

The chain employs TRBV9 and TRBJ2-7, with a tentative D call TRBD1 (6 bases). Germline V gene data show CDR1 as SGDLS and CDR2 as YYNGEE. V was shortened by 0 bases and J by 4 bases, with 11 bases between the two germline ends. CDR3 length: 14 residues. CDR3 nucleotides: TGTGCCAGCAGCGTAGCAACAGGGATTTACGAGCAGTACTTC. Protein: CASSVATGIYEQYF.

The V and J genes are TRBV5-8 and TRBJ2-5, with 7 bases identical to TRBD2. CDR1 is SGHTS and CDR2 is YDEGEE in the germline V gene. CDR3 length equals 13 residues. Trimming at V came to 5 bases and at J to 5 bases, leaving 6 bases not matched to a gene. CDR3 amino acids: CASRPGGRETQYF. In DNA form, the CDR3 reads TGTGCCAGCAGGCCGGGGGGTAGGGAGACCCAGTACTTC.

This clone has only one observation. The genes are TRBV28 and TRBJ1-5; D gene uncertain. V was cut by 8 bases and J by 0 bases, with 17 bases left in between. Germline V gene data show CDR1 as MDHEN and CDR2 as SYDVKM. The CDR3 contains 16 residues. The CDR3 DNA reads as TGTGCCAGCTACTCTGAACGCTTTTATAGCAATCAGCCCCAGCATTTT. Amino acids: CASYSERFYSNQPQHF.

This clone was seen only once. This chain connects TRBV5-6 to TRBJ2-5, with 10 bases lining up with TRBD2. CDR1 SGHDT and CDR2 YYEEEE come from the germline V gene. There are 16 residues in the CDR3. Trimming at V came to 6 bases and at J to 4 bases, leaving 12 bases not matched to a gene. CDR3 sequence: CASKAGGPEGAETQYF. CDR3 nucleotides: TGTGCCAGCAAAGCGGGGGGGCCGGAGGGGGCAGAGACCCAGTACTTC.

Turning to this clone: Sequence at one end of the junction differs from germline and may be a read error. The chain has TRBV7-9 and TRBJ1-2; TRBD1 matches 8 bases. The CDR3 covers 15 residues. Germline V gene lookup returns CDR1 SEHNR and CDR2 FQNEAQ (reference sequence). Here the CDR3 reads CSSSTTDRVNYGYTF. The CDR3 DNA is TGTTCCAGCAGCACTACGGACAGGGTGAACTATGGCTACACCTTC.

The rearrangement links TRBV6-1 to TRBJ1-1, with D possibly being TRBD1 (5 bases). V was shortened by 2 bases and J by 5 bases, with 12 bases between the two germline ends. The V gene's germline CDR1 is MNHNS and CDR2 SASEGT. This CDR3 region has 14 residues. The CDR3 bases are TGTGCCAGCAGTGAAATTAGCAGGGTTACTGAAGCTTTCTTT. This codes for CASSEISRVTEAFF.